The 16 T cell receptor beta chains in this list originate from one sample, sequenced in a study of PD-L1 blockade in urothelial cancer. Data came from immunoSEQ multiplex PCR; TCRdb stores just in-frame clones and leaves some out. Of some 41,000 clones in the sample, 70% to 90% were seen once. The input for sequencing was PBMCs, taken around atezolizumab (anti-PD-L1) treatment. Receptors were obtained from a woman aged 55-75 years with urothelial cancer.

V is TRBV27 and J is TRBJ2-7; D unresolved. This CDR3 contains 15 residues. The V and J ends lost 2 bases and 0 bases respectively, with 11 bases between them. Germline CDR1 is MNHEY and CDR2 is SMNVEV (reference sequence). The DNA for the CDR3 is TGTGCCAGCAGTTTAGTGGCTGTAAGCTCCTACGAGCAGTACTTC. This codes for CASSLVAVSSYEQYF.

The chain is built from TRBV2 and TRBJ2-5; 8 bases align to TRBD2. CDR3 length: 17 residues. The V segment lost 3 bases and the J segment 2 bases; nucleotides outside the gene matches: 11. Germline V gene sequence: CDR1 SNHLY, CDR2 FYNNEI. CDR3 protein: CASSEFELAAFQETQYF. In DNA, the CDR3 is TGTGCCAGCAGTGAGTTTGAACTAGCGGCTTTTCAAGAGACCCAGTACTTC.

CDR3 DNA: TGCGCCAGCAGCCAAGAAGGGACAGGTCGTCGGGGCTACACCTTC. Translation gives CASSQEGTGRRGYTF. The chain carries TRBV4-1 and TRBJ1-2; 8 bases line up with TRBD1. Looked up from germline, CDR1 is MGHRA and CDR2 is YSYEKL. CDR3 size: 15 residues. Germline trimming cut 0 bases from V and 8 bases from J; bases unmatched to any gene: 8.

The genes are TRBV19 and TRBJ1-1, with D maybe TRBD1 (6 bases). The CDR3 contains 13 residues. Per germline, CDR1 LNHDA and CDR2 SQIVND (reference sequence). V lost 7 bases to trimming and J lost 1 base, with 10 bases between them. CDR3 loop: CASIGGRNTEAFF. CDR3 DNA sequence: TGTGCCAGTATAGGGGGACGGAACACTGAAGCTTTCTTT.

This chain joins TRBV19 and TRBJ2-7; 8 nucleotides agree with TRBD2. Per the germline V gene, CDR1 is LNHDA and CDR2 is SQIVND (reference sequence). V shed 1 base and J 12 bases; nucleotides not matched to a gene: 5. This CDR3 is 12 amino acids long. The CDR3: CASSIAGGSMYF. CDR3 coding DNA: TGTGCCAGTAGTATAGCGGGAGGGAGCATGTACTTC. The complete variable domain, with remaining parts taken from reference TRBV19 and TRBJ2-7, reads DGGITQSPKYLFRKEGQNVTLSCEQNLNHDAMYWYRQDPGQGLRLIYYSQIVNDFQKGDIAEGYSVSREKKESFPLTVTSAQKNPTAFYLCASSIAGGSMYFGPGTRLTVT.

This chain connects TRBV27 to TRBJ2-1; D possibly corresponds to TRBD1 (6 bases). V was trimmed by 5 bases and J by 5 bases, leaving 13 bases between them. Germline V gives CDR1 MNHEY, CDR2 SMNVEV (reference sequence). This CDR3 comprises 14 residues. The DNA of the CDR3 is TGTGCCAGCAGTCCCGGGACACCCAACAATGAGCAGTTCTTC. As protein: CASSPGTPNNEQFF.

A single count supports this clone. The rearrangement uses TRBV29-1 and TRBJ1-1; perhaps TRBD1 as D (6 bases). CDR3 length: 13 amino acids. Between the trimmed V and J ends, which lost 7 bases and 0 bases, there was a span of 12 bases. CDR1 is SQVTM, CDR2 ANQGSEA, per germline. The CDR3: CSAETGVNTEAFF. The CDR3 DNA is TGCAGCGCTGAGACAGGTGTGAACACTGAAGCTTTCTTT.

This rearrangement joins TRBV28 to TRBJ1-4, with 7 bases that match TRBD1. The CDR3 sequence is 16 residues long. J lost 11 bases, V lost 1 base, and 13 bases had no gene match. The germline CDR1 and CDR2 sequences are MDHEN and SYDVKM. In DNA form, the CDR3 reads TGTGCCAGCAGTTTATCCGGGACAGACACCCCGAAGAAACTGTTTTTT. It encodes CASSLSGTDTPKKLFF.

The chain has TRBV10-3 and TRBJ2-5, with D perhaps matching TRBD2 (6 bases). Germline V gives CDR1 ENHRY, CDR2 SYGVKD. The CDR3 extends over 16 amino acids. Trimming stripped 3 bases from V and 3 bases from J, with 17 bases between. The CDR3 protein is CAISDLQTGEKETQYF. DNA for the CDR3: TGTGCCATCAGTGATTTACAAACGGGGGAGAAAGAGACCCAGTACTTC.

The chain joins TRBV2 to TRBJ2-2; maybe TRBD1 (5 bases). V was pared by 5 bases and J by 1 base, with 11 bases between. CDR3 size: 15 residues. Germline-derived CDR1 and CDR2 are SNHLY and FYNNEI. CDR3 sequence reads: CASSLDSLNTGELFF. The DNA for the CDR3 is TGTGCCAGCAGTCTCGACAGCCTGAACACCGGGGAGCTGTTTTTT.

The chain carries TRBV7-3 and TRBJ2-3; 9 bases match TRBD2. V lost 2 bases and J lost 4; bases outside the gene matches: 4. The germline V gene encodes CDR1 SGHTA and CDR2 FQGTGA. The CDR3 runs to 15 residues. The CDR3 DNA is TGTGCCAGCAGCTTATCCCTAGCGGGGTCAGATACGCAGTATTTT. The encoded protein is CASSLSLAGSDTQYF.

The rearrangement links TRBV28 to TRBJ2-1; TRBD1 aligns across 7 bases. The CDR3 spans 13 residues. The junction had 6 bases not matched to a gene; V was cut back by 6 bases and J by 7 bases. Germline V lookup: CDR1 MDHEN, CDR2 SYDVKM. In DNA form, the CDR3 reads TGTGCCAGCAGCAGGACAGGAGGAAATGAGCAGTTCTTC. Amino acids: CASSRTGGNEQFF. Filled out from reference TRBV28 and TRBJ2-1, the complete variable domain reads DVKVTQSSRYLVKRTGEKVFLECVQDMDHENMFWYRQDPGLGLRLIYFSYDVKMKEKGDIPEGYSVSREKKERFSLILESASTNQTSMYLCASSRTGGNEQFFGPGTRLTVL.

The chain joins TRBV5-6 to TRBJ1-2, with 8 positions matching TRBD1. Germline V lookup: CDR1 SGHDT, CDR2 YYEEEE. Germline trimming cut 1 base from V and 4 bases from J; bases unmatched to any gene: 9. This CDR3 has 16 residues. CDR3 coding DNA: TGTGCCAGCAGCTTGAAAACCTCCGGGACAGGCTATGGCTACACCTTC. It is translated as CASSLKTSGTGYGYTF.

This chain uses TRBV18 with TRBJ2-1; D perhaps matches TRBD2 (5 bases). Germline lookup yields CDR1 KGHSH and CDR2 LQKENI. This CDR3 region has 12 residues. V lost 6 bases and J lost 9, with 12 bases in between. The CDR3 DNA follows: TGTGCCAGCTCCCCAGAAAGCGGTGAGCAGTTCTTC. Its translation: CASSPESGEQFF.

The chain uses TRBV27 and TRBJ1-2; possible D gene TRBD1, 6 bases. V was trimmed by 6 bases and J by 6 bases, leaving 17 bases between them. The germline CDR1 and CDR2 sequences are MNHEY and SMNVEV (reference sequence). The CDR3 has 14 amino acids. The CDR3 sequence: CASRHAGRGNGYTF. CDR3 bases: TGTGCCAGCAGACACGCGGGGAGGGGGAATGGCTACACCTTC.

This clone was detected only once. J is TRBJ2-1 and V is TRBV4-1; 8 nucleotides agree with TRBD2. There are 17 residues in the CDR3. V lost 0 bases and J lost 4; bases outside the gene matches: 8. Germline V lookup: CDR1 MGHRA, CDR2 YSYEKL. CDR3 sequence: CASSQEGRGGLYNEQFF. CDR3 in DNA: TGCGCCAGCAGCCAAGAGGGTCGGGGGGGCCTGTACAATGAGCAGTTCTTC.